This T cell receptor beta chain was identified during a study of OX40 agonist ivuxolimab in advanced cancers. The germline gives CDR1 LGHNT, CDR2 FRNRAP. V shed 0 bases and J shed 5 bases, with 14 bases lying between them. CDR3 length equals 16 residues. Assay: immunoSEQ multiplex PCR; the TCRdb copy retains only in-frame clones and omits some. The sample lists 65,000 to 85,000 clones; 85% to 95% were seen once. The study's findings and limits: Determination of antigen specificity was not performed for the expanded peripheral T cells. Expansion of clones was among the lowest in partial responders at 0.1-3.0 mg/kg.

The sample holds one count of this clone. Its antigen is still unknown. This receptor was obtained from an adult with an advanced solid tumor such as melanoma, head and neck, liver or kidney cancer. The input for sequencing was CD4+ or CD8+ T cells sorted from blood, taken in a trial of the OX40 agonist ivuxolimab. The V gene is TRBV12-5, the J gene TRBJ2-1; weak D call: TRBD2 (5 bases). CDR3: CASGLVRGFSNNEQFF. CDR3 bases: TGTGCTAGTGGTTTGGTACGAGGGTTCAGTAACAATGAGCAGTTCTTC.